This TCR beta chain was retrieved from a study of T cell repertoires in cytomegalovirus infection. Study overall: An indication of both CMV infection and matching HLA type came from public TCR beta signatures.

Germline V lookup: CDR1 DFQATT, CDR2 SNEGSKA (reference sequence). V lost 3 bases and J 10 bases, leaving 13 bases between the germline ends. This CDR3 region has 12 residues. Study findings and constraints: In two of eight donors, the top clonotype was HLA-C-restricted CMV-specific. Of the TCR beta families, the public ones yielded a cumulative frequency that identified carriers of CMV plus the relevant HLA.

TCRdb reprocessed the reads via MiXCR and lists one record per CDR3 protein. The table lists a few hundred thousand distinct CDR3 sequences, about 30% of them singletons, with roughly 13% in the top ten. As for this clonotype: What it binds is not known.

The sequencing input was PBMCs. The TCR was taken from a human donor in good health (CMV status not recorded). Some clones in this sample may be carry-over from other donors' samples. The rearrangement links TRBV20-1 to TRBJ1-5, with a tentative D call TRBD1 (6 bases). This CDR3 is CSARGGRTPQHF. In DNA form, the CDR3 reads TGCAGTGCTAGGGGGGGGCGCACCCCCCAGCATTTT.